Listed here is a single TCR beta chain. Repertoires were generated with immunoSEQ multiplex PCR, while TCRdb's copy carries only in-frame clones and drops some. The top ten clones hold 5.5% to 7.5% of a sample with tens of thousands of clones, around nine tenths of them seen once. This entry comes from a study of blood T cell repertoires in COVID-19. V lost 5 bases and J lost 6; bases outside the gene matches: 5. The CDR3 extends over 13 amino acids. The germline gives CDR1 SGHRS, CDR2 YFSETQ. The receptor's source is a human donor in a cohort sampled during active COVID-19. This sequence joins TRBV5-1 and TRBJ2-3; 8 bases are shared with TRBD2. The sample was peripheral blood. This chain's CDR3 is CASSLAGRDTQYF. CDR3 sequence (DNA): TGCGCCAGCAGTTTAGCGGGGAGGGATACGCAGTATTTT.